What follows are 32 T cell receptor beta chains derived from one specimen sequenced in a study of patients and donors after allogeneic stem cell transplantation. TCRdb re-analysed the RT-PCR reads in MiXCR, keeping a single row per CDR3 protein. The sample lists over 150,000 distinct CDR3 sequences; over 25% were seen once. Sequencing was carried out using blood, either unsorted or a sorted T cell fraction (not recorded which). The source of these receptors is a human donor who was either an allogeneic HSCT recipient or a stem cell or donor lymphocyte infusion donor (not recorded which). It is not recorded whose cells these are; they may come from a transplant donor.

V is TRBV28 and J is TRBJ2-5; 10 bases are a match to TRBD1. The CDR3 totals 15 residues. CDR1 and CDR2 from the germline V gene are MDHEN and SYDVKM. V shed 6 bases, J shed 5 bases, and the junction held 9 bases outside the gene matches. CDR3 protein: CASSPRQGAGETQYF. The CDR3 DNA is TGTGCCAGCAGCCCTCGACAGGGGGCTGGTGAGACCCAGTACTTC.

This clonotype appeared a few times. This chain joins TRBV11-2 and TRBJ1-1; the D is unclear. The germline gives CDR1 SGHAT, CDR2 FQNNGV. The CDR3 length is 16 residues. Trimming pared 2 bases from V and 2 bases from J, leaving 15 bases between. This CDR3 is CASSLYGAVTNTEAFF. The CDR3 nucleotides read TGTGCCAGCAGCTTATATGGAGCAGTTACAAACACTGAAGCTTTCTTT.

The chain has TRBV14 and TRBJ1-4, with 12 bases that match TRBD1. The V gene end was trimmed by 0 bases and the J gene end by 10 bases; junction bases not matched to a gene: 3. The length of the CDR3 is 15 residues. CDR1 and CDR2 (germline): SGHDN, FVKESK. CDR3 loop: CASSQEGTGGRKLFF. The CDR3 nucleotides read TGTGCCAGCAGCCAAGAAGGGACAGGGGGCCGAAAACTGTTTTTT.

This chain uses TRBV3-1 with TRBJ1-1; D is unclear. Germline CDR1 and CDR2: LGHDT and YNNKEL (reference sequence). CDR3 length: 15 amino acids. Between the trimmed V and J ends, which lost 0 bases and 0 bases, there was a span of 8 bases. The CDR3 sequence: CASSQERPVNTEAFF. CDR3 nucleotide sequence: TGTGCCAGCAGCCAAGAGAGGCCCGTGAACACTGAAGCTTTCTTT.

The chain links TRBV27 to TRBJ2-1; unclear D gene. V lost 1 base and J lost 8, with 9 bases in between. Germline lookup yields CDR1 MNHEY and CDR2 SMNVEV (reference sequence). The CDR3 length is 13 residues. The DNA for the CDR3 is TGTGCCAGCAGTTTATGGCCAGGCGATGAGCAGTTCTTC. Its translation is CASSLWPGDEQFF.

This clonotype was observed at least ten times. The CDR3 bases are TGTGCCAGCAGTTACCAGGCCCCGTATGGCTACACCTTC. Its translation: CASSYQAPYGYTF. The chain employs TRBV6-2 or TRBV6-3 and TRBJ1-2; no clear D. There are 13 residues in the CDR3. The germline gives CDR1 MNHEY, CDR2 SVGEGT. V dropped 2 bases and J dropped 5 bases, with 9 bases sitting between them.

This chain uses TRBV11-3 with TRBJ2-2, with a possible D match to TRBD2 (6 bases). From germline, CDR1 is SGHNT and CDR2 YENEEA. Trimming cost V 5 bases and J 6 bases, with 7 bases left between them. This CDR3 is built from 12 residues. In DNA form, the CDR3 reads TGTGCCAGCAGCGGGAGGTCCGGGGAGCTGTTTTTT. Residues: CASSGRSGELFF.

CDR3 sequence: CSARSVQGPGELFF. In DNA form, the CDR3 reads TGCAGTGCTAGATCTGTACAGGGGCCCGGGGAGCTGTTTTTT. V is TRBV20-1 and J is TRBJ2-2; 7 bases match TRBD1. Germline CDR1 DFQATT, CDR2 SNEGSKA (reference sequence). Germline trimming cut 2 bases from V and 6 bases from J; bases unmatched to any gene: 6. CDR3 length: 14 residues.

This rearrangement joins TRBV20-1 to TRBJ2-3, with 9 bases aligning to TRBD1. The CDR3 is 15 amino acids. CDR1 is DFQATT, CDR2 SNEGSKA, per germline (reference sequence). The ends lost 5 bases at V and 0 bases at J; junction bases unmatched: 6. This chain's CDR3 is CSALRTGASTDTQYF. The DNA of the CDR3 is TGCAGTGCTCTCCGGACAGGGGCGAGCACAGATACGCAGTATTTT.

The chain carries TRBV7-9 and TRBJ1-5, with 7 bases fitting TRBD1. Trimming took 4 bases from V and 6 from J; bases not matched to a gene: 9. This CDR3 contains 15 residues. The germline CDR1 and CDR2 sequences are SEHNR and FQNEAQ (reference sequence). The CDR3 reads CASSSAGGVRQPQHF. CDR3 bases: TGTGCCAGCAGCTCGGCAGGGGGTGTTCGTCAGCCCCAGCATTTT.

This clonotype occurred a few times. The rearrangement uses TRBV29-1 and TRBJ1-5; maybe TRBD1 (5 bases). Germline V lookup: CDR1 SQVTM, CDR2 ANQGSEA. The CDR3 length is 15 residues. V dropped 6 bases and J dropped 2 bases, with 17 bases sitting between them. In nucleotides, the CDR3 is TGCAGCGTCGTTCTCGTAACGGGGGGCAATCAGCCCCAGCATTTT. It codes for CSVVLVTGGNQPQHF.

There are a few counts of this clonotype. V gene TRBV12-3 or TRBV12-4 combines with J gene TRBJ2-7, with a possible D match to TRBD1 (5 bases). V lost 5 bases and J lost 5, with 10 bases in between. CDR3 size: 12 residues. The CDR3 loop is CASSPGLHEQYF. Written as DNA, the CDR3 is TGTGCCAGCAGTCCAGGGCTACACGAGCAGTACTTC.

As regards this clonotype: A read error may produce the germline difference seen at one junction end. The V gene is TRBV7-7, the J gene TRBJ1-1, with D possibly TRBD1 on 5 matching bases. Looked up from germline, CDR1 is SSHAT and CDR2 is FNYEAQ (reference sequence). This CDR3 spans 15 amino acids. CDR3 loop: CASSPLDSGVTEAFF. The CDR3 DNA sequence: TGTGCTAGCAGCCCTCTCGACAGCGGGGTCACTGAAGCTTTCTTT.

This clonotype has ten or more counts. The chain employs TRBV10-3 and TRBJ2-2; 7 bases are a match to TRBD2. This CDR3 has 16 residues. V trimming: 4 bases; J trimming: 1 base; junction bases outside the gene matches: 6. The germline gives CDR1 ENHRY, CDR2 SYGVKD. As DNA, the CDR3 is TGTGCCATCAGTGTGGGGAGGGGACTGAACACCGGGGAGCTGTTTTTT. Its protein product is CAISVGRGLNTGELFF.

This clonotype showed up just a few times. The V gene is TRBV5-1, the J gene TRBJ2-2, with unresolved D. Trimming took off 1 base at V and 7 bases at J, with 11 bases between the two ends. The V gene's germline CDR1 is SGHRS and CDR2 YFSETQ. The length of the CDR3 is 14 residues. For the CDR3, the DNA is TGCGCCAGCAGCTTGAACCCGTGGAGCGGGGAGCTGTTTTTT. Residues: CASSLNPWSGELFF.

This clonotype appeared a few times. The rearrangement links TRBV7-2 to TRBJ2-3; D perhaps matches TRBD2 (5 bases). CDR3 length equals 15 residues. Germline V gene data show CDR1 as SGHTA and CDR2 as FQGNSA. V shed 3 bases and J shed 1 base, with 11 bases lying between them. The CDR3 sequence: CASSFFSGRTDTQYF. CDR3 sequence (DNA): TGTGCCAGCAGCTTCTTCAGCGGACGCACAGATACGCAGTATTTT.

This clonotype has ten or more counts. The chain employs TRBV10-3 and TRBJ1-1, with TRBD1 as a possible D gene (6 bases). CDR3 length: 16 amino acids. Trimming left V 2 bases short and J 3 bases short, with 16 bases between. CDR1 and CDR2 (germline): ENHRY, SYGVKD. The CDR3 nucleotides read TGTGCCATCAGTGAGGCCACTGACAGGAAGTACACTGAAGCTTTCTTT. It encodes CAISEATDRKYTEAFF.

The rearrangement joins TRBV28 to TRBJ2-4, with D maybe TRBD1 (8 bases). The length of the CDR3 is 18 residues. V lost 5 bases to trimming and J lost 0 bases, with 20 bases between them. Germline values: CDR1 MDHEN, CDR2 SYDVKM. The CDR3 DNA reads TGTGCCAGCAGTCCATTAGGGGGAGGGACAGGAGCCAAAAACATTCAGTACTTC. This translates into CASSPLGGGTGAKNIQYF. The whole variable domain, remainder taken from reference TRBV28 and TRBJ2-4, is DVKVTQSSRYLVKRTGEKVFLECVQDMDHENMFWYRQDPGLGLRLIYFSYDVKMKEKGDIPEGYSVSREKKERFSLILESASTNQTSMYLCASSPLGGGTGAKNIQYFGAGTRLSVL.

This sequence joins TRBV6-1 and TRBJ1-6; D gene uncertain. The CDR3 consists of 15 residues. Looked up from germline, CDR1 is MNHNS and CDR2 is SASEGT. Trimming stripped 11 bases from V and 6 bases from J, with 20 bases between. CDR3 DNA: TGTGCCGGAGGTTGGGCATCCCTCAGTAATTCACCCCTCCACTTT. It translates to CAGGWASLSNSPLHF.

This chain uses TRBV18 with TRBJ1-1, with D unclear. This CDR3 comprises 13 residues. V dropped 3 bases and J dropped 2 bases, with 7 bases sitting between them. Germline CDR1 KGHSH, CDR2 LQKENI. The CDR3 region is CASSPLVNTEAFF. CDR3 nucleotide sequence: TGTGCCAGCTCACCTTTGGTTAACACTGAAGCTTTCTTT.

This clonotype occurred a few times. CDR3 coding DNA: TGCGCCAGCAGCCATCCTGGAGGTGAAAAACTGTTTTTT. This gives the protein CASSHPGGEKLFF. The chain combines TRBV4-1 with TRBJ1-4; D gene ambiguous. This CDR3 comprises 13 residues. Deletions cut 3 bases from V and 7 bases from J, with 9 bases between. Germline-derived CDR1 and CDR2 are MGHRA and YSYEKL.

In its sample, this clonotype was seen a few times. The chain couples TRBV20-1 to TRBJ2-1; no clear D gene. The CDR3 is made up of 14 amino acids. The germline V gene has CDR1 DFQATT and CDR2 SNEGSKA (reference sequence). The V gene lost 2 bases and the J gene lost 0 bases, with 8 bases spanning the gap. In nucleotides, the CDR3 is TGCAGTGCTAGACAGATCAGCTCCTACAATGAGCAGTTCTTC. It encodes CSARQISSYNEQFF.

The chain carries TRBV6-5 and TRBJ1-4; D uncertain. CDR3 size: 14 residues. The ends were cut back, 2 bases at V and 6 bases at J, with 10 bases in the middle. In germline, CDR1 is MNHEY, CDR2 SVGAGI. DNA for the CDR3: TGTGCCAGCAGTTACATGGCATTGGATGAAAAACTGTTTTTT. Amino acids: CASSYMALDEKLFF.

The chain is built from TRBV6-5 and TRBJ2-7, with D perhaps TRBD1 (5 bases). Germline V gene data show CDR1 as MNHEY and CDR2 as SVGAGI. The V end was cut by 6 bases, the J end by 0 bases, with 15 bases between. This CDR3 has 15 residues. CDR3 nucleotide sequence: TGTGCCAGCAGGGGGCTAGGTCGGTCCTCCTACGAGCAGTACTTC. Protein: CASRGLGRSSYEQYF.

This clonotype has a handful of counts. The chain carries TRBV11-1 and TRBJ1-1; D possibly corresponds to TRBD1 (5 bases). CDR3 length equals 15 residues. Germline V gene sequence: CDR1 SGHAT, CDR2 FQDESV (reference sequence). V shed 2 bases and J shed 5 bases, with 15 bases lying between them. CDR3 in amino acids: CASSLLQAPGTEAFF. The CDR3 bases are TGTGCCAGCAGCTTATTACAGGCCCCGGGGACTGAAGCTTTCTTT.

To note about this clonotype: A much larger clone differs by one base, so this may be a read error. This chain uses TRBV20-1 with TRBJ2-1; 7 bases align to TRBD2. This CDR3 is built from 14 residues. Germline-derived CDR1 and CDR2 are DFQATT and SNEGSKA (reference sequence). In DNA, the CDR3 is TGCAGTGTTAGAGTCGCGGGAGTCCTCAATGAGCAGTTCTTC. This translates into CSVRVAGVLNEQFF.

The chain is built from TRBV7-9 and TRBJ2-4; unclear D gene. V dropped 5 bases and J dropped 15 bases, with 11 bases sitting between them. Germline V CDR1 and CDR2: SEHNR, FQNEAQ (reference sequence). CDR3 size: 10 residues. The CDR3 spells CASSGKRWYF. CDR3 bases: TGTGCCAGCAGCGGTAAGAGGTGGTACTTC.

The gene calls are TRBV5-1 and TRBJ2-2; D gene ambiguous. V was clipped by 6 bases and J by 5 bases, with 11 bases between them. The CDR3 covers 13 residues. Germline assignment: CDR1 SGHRS and CDR2 YFSETQ. CDR3 sequence (DNA): TGCGCCAGCAACCTCGTCAGTACCGGGGAGCTGTTTTTT. It translates to CASNLVSTGELFF.

This clonotype was counted ten times or more. The chain couples TRBV25-1 to TRBJ1-5; no firm D call. Trimming stripped 3 bases from V and 0 bases from J, with 3 bases between. The CDR3 runs to 13 residues. From germline, CDR1 is MGHDK and CDR2 SYGVNS. The CDR3 loop reads CASSDHSNQPQHF. The CDR3 nucleotides read TGTGCCAGCAGTGACCATAGCAATCAGCCCCAGCATTTT.

This clonotype was recorded a few times. The rearrangement uses TRBV29-1 and TRBJ2-7, with D perhaps TRBD1 (6 bases). The ends were cut back, 1 base at V and 1 base at J, with 14 bases in the middle. The CDR3 has 15 amino acids. Germline V CDR1 and CDR2: SQVTM, ANQGSEA. The CDR3: CSVEGPRGKSYEQYF. CDR3 nucleotides: TGCAGCGTTGAAGGTCCCAGGGGTAAATCCTACGAGCAGTACTTC.

This clonotype has ten or more counts. DNA for the CDR3: TGTGCCAGCAGCCCACAGGGGCGCTCCACTGAAGCTTTCTTT. Its protein is CASSPQGRSTEAFF. The chain carries TRBV6-5 and TRBJ1-1, with 7 bases identical to TRBD1. This CDR3 has 14 residues. V lost 6 bases to trimming and J lost 4 bases; unmatched junction nucleotides: 8. The germline gives CDR1 MNHEY, CDR2 SVGAGI.

The V call is TRBV5-6, the J call TRBJ2-1, with TRBD1 matching over 10 bases. Per germline, CDR1 SGHDT and CDR2 YYEEEE. V dropped 4 bases and J dropped 6; count of bases not matched to a gene: 4. The CDR3 is 14 residues long. The CDR3 nucleotides read TGTGCCAGCAGCCTGACAGGGGGCTCCAATGAGCAGTTCTTC. This codes for CASSLTGGSNEQFF.